This T cell receptor beta chain appears in the sequencing data of a study of blood T cells in healthy people across ages. Next came a second PCR, run for roughly 6 to 11 cycles, which used a sample-barcoded 5' primer along with a J-beta primer mix. TCRdb recomputed calls from the 5' RACE reads with MiXCR, one row per CDR3 protein. Among about 650,000 distinct CDR3 sequences, 32% were seen once, and the ten largest hold 15%. Trimming left V 0 bases short and J 6 bases short, with 20 bases between. Per the germline V gene, CDR1 is SGDLS and CDR2 is YYNGEE. The CDR3 runs to 17 residues. This clonotype was seen ten or more times.

J is TRBJ2-3 and V is TRBV9; D tentatively reads TRBD1 or TRBD2 (5 bases each). The material sequenced was blood. The receptor comes from a woman older than 75 in good health. CDR3 protein: CASSVEVFEGPSDTQYF. The CDR3 DNA reads as TGTGCCAGCAGCGTAGAGGTTTTCGAGGGGCCGTCGGATACGCAGTATTTT. Full variable domain (missing parts from reference TRBV9 and TRBJ2-3): DSGVTQTPKHLITATGQRVTLRCSPRSGDLSVYWYQQSLDQGLQFLIQYYNGEERAKGNILERFSAQQFPDLHSELNLSSLELGDSALYFCASSVEVFEGPSDTQYFGPGTRLTVL.